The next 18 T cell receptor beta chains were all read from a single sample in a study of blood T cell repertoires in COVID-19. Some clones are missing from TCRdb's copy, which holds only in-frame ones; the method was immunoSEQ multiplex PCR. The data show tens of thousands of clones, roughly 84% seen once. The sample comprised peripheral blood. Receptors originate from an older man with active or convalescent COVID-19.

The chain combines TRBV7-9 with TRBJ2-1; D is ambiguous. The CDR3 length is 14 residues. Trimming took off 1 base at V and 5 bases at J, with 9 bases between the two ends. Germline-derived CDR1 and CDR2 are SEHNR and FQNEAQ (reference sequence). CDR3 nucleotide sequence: TGTGCCAGCAGCTTAGTCCAGGAAGACAATGAGCAGTTCTTC. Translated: CASSLVQEDNEQFF.

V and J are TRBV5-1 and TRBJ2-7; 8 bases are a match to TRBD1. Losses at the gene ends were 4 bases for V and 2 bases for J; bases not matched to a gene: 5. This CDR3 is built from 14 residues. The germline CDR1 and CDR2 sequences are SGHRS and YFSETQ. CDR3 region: CASSGGQGTYEQYF. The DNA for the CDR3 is TGCGCCAGCAGCGGTGGACAGGGAACCTACGAGCAGTACTTC.

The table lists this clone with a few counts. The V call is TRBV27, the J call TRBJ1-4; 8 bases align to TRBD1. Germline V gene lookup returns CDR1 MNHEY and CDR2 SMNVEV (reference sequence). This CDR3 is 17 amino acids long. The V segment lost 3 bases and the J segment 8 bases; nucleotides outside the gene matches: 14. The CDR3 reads CASSFARGGQGGEKLFF. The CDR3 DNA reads TGTGCCAGCAGTTTTGCCCGGGGCGGACAGGGCGGCGAAAAACTGTTTTTT. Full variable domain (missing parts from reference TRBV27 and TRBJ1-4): EAQVTQNPRYLITVTGKKLTVTCSQNMNHEYMSWYRQDPGLGLRQIYYSMNVEVTDKGDVPEGYKVSRKEKRNFPLILESPSPNQTSLYFCASSFARGGQGGEKLFFGSGTQLSVL.

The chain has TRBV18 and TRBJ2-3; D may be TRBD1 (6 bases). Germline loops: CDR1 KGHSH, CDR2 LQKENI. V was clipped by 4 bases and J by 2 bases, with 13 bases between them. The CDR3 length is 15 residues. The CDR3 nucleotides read TGTGCCAGCTCACGCCGACAGGAGGACACAGATACGCAGTATTTT. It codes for CASSRRQEDTDTQYF.

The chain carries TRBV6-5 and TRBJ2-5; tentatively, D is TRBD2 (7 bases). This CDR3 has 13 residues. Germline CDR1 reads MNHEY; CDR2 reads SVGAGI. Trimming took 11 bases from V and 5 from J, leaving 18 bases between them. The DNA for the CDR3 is TGTGCCCTCTGGAGGGGGGGAGAGGAGACCCAGTACTTC. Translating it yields CALWRGGEETQYF.

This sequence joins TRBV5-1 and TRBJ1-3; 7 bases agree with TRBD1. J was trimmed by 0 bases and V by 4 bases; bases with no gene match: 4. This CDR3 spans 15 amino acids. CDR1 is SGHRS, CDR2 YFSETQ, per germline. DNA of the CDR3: TGCGCCAGCAGCCCGGGGGACAGCTCTGGAAACACCATATATTTT. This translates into CASSPGDSSGNTIYF.

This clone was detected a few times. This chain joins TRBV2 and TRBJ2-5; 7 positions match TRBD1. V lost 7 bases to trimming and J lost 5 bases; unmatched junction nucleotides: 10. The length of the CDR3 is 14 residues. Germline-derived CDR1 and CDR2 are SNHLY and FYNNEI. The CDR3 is CASKVWDSKETQYF. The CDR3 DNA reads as TGTGCCAGCAAAGTGTGGGACAGTAAGGAGACCCAGTACTTC.

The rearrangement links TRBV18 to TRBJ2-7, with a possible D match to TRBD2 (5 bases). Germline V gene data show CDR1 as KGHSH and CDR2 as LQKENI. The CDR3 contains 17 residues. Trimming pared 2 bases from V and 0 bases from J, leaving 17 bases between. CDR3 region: CASSPEIGSRGSYEQYF. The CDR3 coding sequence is TGTGCCAGCTCACCAGAAATCGGGTCTCGGGGCTCCTACGAGCAGTACTTC.

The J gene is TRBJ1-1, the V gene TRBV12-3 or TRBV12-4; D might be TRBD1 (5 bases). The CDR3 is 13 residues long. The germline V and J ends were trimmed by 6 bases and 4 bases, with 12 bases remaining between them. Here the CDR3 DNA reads TGTGCCAGCAGCCACAAGGGGATCACTGAAGCTTTCTTT. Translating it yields CASSHKGITEAFF.

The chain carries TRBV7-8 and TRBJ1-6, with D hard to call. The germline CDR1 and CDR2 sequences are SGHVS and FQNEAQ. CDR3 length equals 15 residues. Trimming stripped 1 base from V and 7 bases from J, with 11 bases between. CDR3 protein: CASSLDMAGNSPLHF. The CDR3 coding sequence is TGTGCCAGCAGCTTAGACATGGCCGGGAATTCACCCCTCCACTTT.

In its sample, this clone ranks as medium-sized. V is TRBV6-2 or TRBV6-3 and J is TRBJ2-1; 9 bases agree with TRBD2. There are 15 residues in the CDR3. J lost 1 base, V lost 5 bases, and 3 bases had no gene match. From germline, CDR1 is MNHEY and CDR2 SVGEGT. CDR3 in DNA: TGTGCCAGCAGTCAGAGCGGGGGGTCCTACAATGAGCAGTTCTTC. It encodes CASSQSGGSYNEQFF.

DNA of the CDR3: TGTGCCAGCAGCCGACTAGCGGGGCGGAGCGGCACAGATACGCAGTATTTT. Its translation: CASSRLAGRSGTDTQYF. The V gene is TRBV4-2, the J gene TRBJ2-3; 11 bases map to TRBD2. The trim removed 4 bases at V and 1 base at J, leaving 7 bases unmatched. The CDR3 has 17 residues. Looked up from germline, CDR1 is LGHNA and CDR2 is YNFKEQ.

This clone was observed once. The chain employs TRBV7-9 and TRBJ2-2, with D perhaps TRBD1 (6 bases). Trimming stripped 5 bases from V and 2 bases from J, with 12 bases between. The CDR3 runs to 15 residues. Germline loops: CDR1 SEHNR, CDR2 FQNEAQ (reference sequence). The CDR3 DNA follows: TGTGCCAGCAGCCCGGGACACCAAAACACCGGGGAGCTGTTTTTT. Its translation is CASSPGHQNTGELFF.

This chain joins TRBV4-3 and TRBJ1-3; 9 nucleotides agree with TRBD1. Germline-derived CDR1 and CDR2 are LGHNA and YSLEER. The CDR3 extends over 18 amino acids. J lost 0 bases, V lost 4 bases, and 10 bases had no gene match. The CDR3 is CASSLGTGLRSSGNTIYF. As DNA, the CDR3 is TGCGCCAGCAGCCTGGGGACAGGGCTTAGGAGCTCTGGAAACACCATATATTTT.

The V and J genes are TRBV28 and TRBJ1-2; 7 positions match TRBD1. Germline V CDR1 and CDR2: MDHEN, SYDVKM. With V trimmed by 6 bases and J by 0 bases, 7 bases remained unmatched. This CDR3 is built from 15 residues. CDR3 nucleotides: TGTGCCAGCAGATCATCAGGGGGTTCTAACTATGGCTACACCTTC. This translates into CASRSSGGSNYGYTF.

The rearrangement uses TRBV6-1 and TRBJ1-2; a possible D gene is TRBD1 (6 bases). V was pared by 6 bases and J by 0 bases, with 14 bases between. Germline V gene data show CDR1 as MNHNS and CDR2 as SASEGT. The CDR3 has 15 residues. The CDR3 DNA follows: TGTGCCAGCAGCGGGCCGGACAGAGCTAACTATGGCTACACCTTC. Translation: CASSGPDRANYGYTF.

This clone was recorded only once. This CDR3 is CASSQDILTNSGNTIYF. CDR3 bases: TGTGCCAGCAGCCAAGATATTTTGACAAACTCTGGAAACACCATATATTTT. The V and J genes are TRBV14 and TRBJ1-3; D unclear. Trimming removed 0 bases from V and 0 bases from J, with 12 bases in between. The CDR3 length is 17 residues. The V gene's germline CDR1 is SGHDN and CDR2 FVKESK. The full variable domain, completed using reference TRBV14 and TRBJ1-3, is EAGVTQFPSHSVIEKGQTVTLRCDPISGHDNLYWYRRVMGKEIKFLLHFVKESKQDESGMPNNRFLAERTGGTYSTLKVQPAELEDSGVYFCASSQDILTNSGNTIYFGEGSWLTVV.

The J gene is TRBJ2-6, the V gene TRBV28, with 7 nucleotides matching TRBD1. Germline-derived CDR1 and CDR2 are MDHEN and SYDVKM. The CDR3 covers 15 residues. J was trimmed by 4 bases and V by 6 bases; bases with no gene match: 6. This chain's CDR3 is CASSPTGDGANVLTF. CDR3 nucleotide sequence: TGTGCCAGCAGCCCAACAGGGGACGGGGCCAACGTCCTGACTTTC.